Listed here are 7 T cell receptor beta chains from one sample, sequenced in a study of T cell responses to AZD1222 COVID-19 vaccine. Clones were sequenced by immunoSEQ multiplex PCR, and TCRdb holds only the in-frame ones, with some missing. In the table there are 180,000 or so clones, 88% of which are singletons. The sequencing here drew on peripheral blood, taken 28 days after the second AZD1222 dose. All receptors come from an adult who received the AZD1222 COVID-19 vaccine.

The V and J genes are TRBV7-9 and TRBJ2-7, with 7 nucleotides matching TRBD1. Germline V gene lookup returns CDR1 SEHNR and CDR2 FQNEAQ (reference sequence). The CDR3 extends over 14 amino acids. The trim removed 2 bases at V and 3 bases at J, leaving 4 bases unmatched. CDR3 nucleotides: TGTGCCAGCAGCTTACTGGGACAGAGCTACGAGCAGTACTTC. Amino acid sequence: CASSLLGQSYEQYF.

The V call is TRBV7-9, the J call TRBJ2-7; the D gene is possibly TRBD1 (6 bases). This CDR3 is 14 amino acids long. Trimming cost V 1 base and J 6 bases, with 13 bases left between them. Germline V gene lookup returns CDR1 SEHNR and CDR2 FQNEAQ (reference sequence). CDR3 in amino acids: CASSLVVQGGEQYF. CDR3 DNA sequence: TGTGCCAGCAGCTTAGTTGTACAGGGCGGCGAGCAGTACTTC.

This chain joins TRBV4-2 and TRBJ2-3; 10 nucleotides line up with TRBD2. Germline trimming cut 1 base from V and 7 bases from J; bases unmatched to any gene: 5. Looked up from germline, CDR1 is LGHNA and CDR2 is YNFKEQ. CDR3 length: 15 residues. The CDR3 DNA reads as TGTGCCAGCAGCCAAGGGGCAGCGGGAGGGAATACGCAGTATTTT. Encoded protein: CASSQGAAGGNTQYF.

This clone occurred once. The CDR3 DNA follows: TGTGCCATCAGCACTAGCGGGAACCACAATGAGCAGTTCTTC. It is translated as CAISTSGNHNEQFF. The chain uses TRBV10-3 and TRBJ2-1, with 10 bases aligning to TRBD2. From germline, CDR1 is ENHRY and CDR2 SYGVKD. The CDR3 sequence is 14 residues long. Trimming cost V 6 bases and J 5 bases; bases outside gene matches: 4.

The chain has TRBV5-4 and TRBJ2-1, with D unresolved. Trimming shortened V by 7 bases and J by 7 bases, and 15 bases separated the two germline ends. Germline V gene data show CDR1 as SGHNT and CDR2 as YYREEE (reference sequence). This CDR3 is 13 amino acids long. CDR3: CASSETGSNEQFF. The CDR3 DNA follows: TGTGCCAGCTCGGAAACGGGCAGTAATGAGCAGTTCTTC.

This clone has more than one count but fewer than ten. The gene calls are TRBV4-1 and TRBJ1-3; D unclear. V was trimmed by 1 base and J by 0 bases, leaving 10 bases between them. The CDR3 runs 16 residues. Germline CDR1 and CDR2: MGHRA and YSYEKL. The CDR3 DNA reads as TGCGCCAGCAGCCAAGCGGACGGGGACTCTGGAAACACCATATATTTT. It yields the protein CASSQADGDSGNTIYF.

The CDR3 here is CASSPTGRSITGELFF. The CDR3 DNA follows: TGTGCCAGCAGCCCTACGGGCCGGTCGATAACCGGGGAGCTGTTTTTT. This sequence joins TRBV6-2 or TRBV6-3 and TRBJ2-2, with D uncertain. Trimming took off 6 bases at V and 5 bases at J, with 19 bases between the two ends. Germline-derived CDR1 and CDR2 are MNHEY and SVGEGT. The CDR3 extends over 16 amino acids.